The rows below give T cell receptor beta chains drawn from one sample of a study of regulatory T cells in long-lasting Graves disease. Via MiXCR, TCRdb re-called the multiplex PCR reads, giving one row per CDR3 protein. The sample records 350,000 to 450,000 distinct CDR3 sequences, roughly 25% being singletons. Sequencing was performed on peripheral blood mononuclear cells (PBMCs), taken when the disease was refractory, from a patient treated with antithyroid drugs. These receptors were obtained from a woman aged 40 to 55 with Graves disease. CDR3s include the opening cysteine and the closing phenylalanine or tryptophan. D genes are given only for firm matches. Clone sizes are given selectively: once, few, many, or a class where the clone is expanded.

CDR3: CSVESLGPSYEQYF
DNA: TGCAGCGTTGAATCGCTAGGCCCCTCCTACGAGCAGTACTTC
V: TRBV29-1
size: many
J: TRBJ2-7
D: -

CDR3: CASRSADTQYF
DNA: TGTGCCAGCAGATCGGCGGATACGCAGTATTTT
V: TRBV2
size: -
J: TRBJ2-3
D: -

CDR3: CAISGRDRDYEQYF
DNA: TGTGCCATCAGTGGCCGAGACAGGGACTACGAGCAGTACTTC
V: TRBV10-3
size: many
J: TRBJ2-7
D: TRBD1

CDR3: CASRSGRAADTQYF
DNA: TGCGCCAGCAGGAGCGGGAGGGCCGCAGATACGCAGTATTTT
V: TRBV10-2
size: -
J: TRBJ2-3
D: TRBD2

CDR3: CASSRKNHRDTYTEAFF
DNA: TGCGCCAGCAGCCGAAAAAACCACCGGGACACCTACACTGAAGCTTTCTTT
V: TRBV5-1
size: -
J: TRBJ1-1
D: -

CDR3: CATSLAETQYF
DNA: TGTGCCACCTCACTAGCTGAGACCCAGTACTTC
V: TRBV2
size: many
J: TRBJ2-5
D: -

CDR3: CSARTVAGYYEQYF
DNA: TGCAGTGCTAGAACGGTAGCGGGATACTACGAGCAGTACTTC
V: TRBV20-1
size: few
J: TRBJ2-7
D: TRBD2

CDR3: CSARRDSSLTDTQYF
DNA: TGCAGTGCTAGACGGGACAGCTCACTAACAGATACGCAGTATTTT
V: TRBV20-1
size: -
J: TRBJ2-3
D: TRBD1

CDR3: CASSLNEETQYF
DNA: TGTGCCAGCAGCCTAAACGAAGAGACCCAGTACTTC
V: TRBV7-2
size: many
J: TRBJ2-5
D: -

CDR3: CASRGVWVAFF
DNA: TGTGCCAGCAGGGGGGTATGGGTAGCTTTCTTT
V: TRBV28
size: many
J: TRBJ1-1
D: -

CDR3: CAWRHGVYEQYF
DNA: TGTGCCTGGAGGCACGGGGTCTACGAGCAGTACTTC
V: TRBV30
size: many
J: TRBJ2-7
D: -

CDR3: CASSFFWSSYNEQFF
DNA: TGTGCCAGCAGTTTCTTTTGGAGCAGCTACAATGAGCAGTTCTTC
V: TRBV28
size: -
J: TRBJ2-1
D: -

CDR3: CSASVAGRAKNIQYF
DNA: TGCAGTGCTAGTGTTGCGGGACGGGCCAAAAACATTCAGTACTTC
V: TRBV20-1
size: few
J: TRBJ2-4
D: -

CDR3: CASSSMRATEAFF
DNA: TGTGCCAGCAGTTCTATGAGGGCCACTGAAGCTTTCTTT
V: TRBV7-2
size: few
J: TRBJ1-1
D: -

CDR3: CASSLIRGATGEQYF
DNA: TGTGCCAGCAGCTTAATTAGGGGCGCAACGGGCGAGCAGTACTTC
V: TRBV11-2
size: -
J: TRBJ2-7
D: -

CDR3: CASSKNRYEQYF
DNA: TGCGCCAGCAGCAAGAACCGGTACGAGCAGTACTTC
V: TRBV5-1
size: many
J: TRBJ2-7
D: -

CDR3: CATSTLPNIQYF
DNA: TGTGCCACCAGCACTCTACCAAACATTCAGTACTTC
V: TRBV15
size: many
J: TRBJ2-4
D: -

CDR3: CASSQIRDTYYEQYF
DNA: TGTGCCAGCAGCCAAATCCGGGACACCTACTACGAGCAGTACTTC
V: TRBV5-6
size: few
J: TRBJ2-7
D: -